Shown below are 10 T cell receptor beta chains from a single sample sequenced in a study of identical twins. TCRdb analysed the 5' RACE reads with MiXCR anew, one entry per CDR3 protein. In the table there are over 500,000 distinct CDR3 sequences, 20% to 25% of which are singletons. These data also formed part of another study, on T cells expressing NK-cell markers.

Sequencing input: CD4+ T cells sorted from blood. The receptors were sampled from a woman aged 18-29 years in good health.

The gene calls are TRBV20-1 and TRBJ2-1; 10 positions match TRBD2. The ends lost 6 bases at V and 2 bases at J; junction bases unmatched: 4. Per germline, CDR1 DFQATT and CDR2 SNEGSKA (reference sequence). The CDR3 has 14 amino acids. Written as DNA, the CDR3 is TGCAGTGCCCAAAGCGGGGGGGCCTACAATGAGCAGTTCTTC. This translates into CSAQSGGAYNEQFF.

The chain carries TRBV12-3 or TRBV12-4 and TRBJ1-4, with unresolved D. The CDR3 is 12 amino acids. Trimming left V 5 bases short and J 8 bases short, with 9 bases between. CDR3 residues: CASSPVPEKLFF. The CDR3 coding sequence is TGTGCCAGCAGTCCCGTTCCCGAAAAACTGTTTTTT.

This clonotype has just a few counts. This rearrangement joins TRBV12-3 or TRBV12-4 to TRBJ2-7, with D maybe TRBD2 (6 bases). The CDR3 totals 14 residues. Trimming removed 5 bases from V and 3 bases from J, with 14 bases in between. Written as DNA, the CDR3 is TGTGCCAGCAGTCGACGGGACTCTCGCTACGAGCAGTACTTC. Protein sequence: CASSRRDSRYEQYF.

This clonotype occurred many times. This rearrangement joins TRBV27 to TRBJ1-2; no firm D call. Trimming shortened V by 2 bases and J by 3 bases, and 7 bases separated the two germline ends. The CDR3 has 13 amino acids. CDR1 is MNHEY and CDR2 is SMNVEV in the germline V gene (reference sequence). DNA for the CDR3: TGTGCCAGCAGTTTAAAGTACGACTATGGCTACACCTTC. Translation gives CASSLKYDYGYTF.

This clonotype was observed a few times. The DNA of the CDR3 is TGTGCCAGCAGCTCTCCGGGACAGGGGCCCTACGAGCAGTACTTC. It codes for CASSSPGQGPYEQYF. J is TRBJ2-7 and V is TRBV7-2; 10 bases fit TRBD1. Unmatched junction bases numbered 5, after V lost 4 bases and J lost 2 bases. CDR1 and CDR2 (germline): SGHTA, FQGNSA. CDR3 length equals 15 residues.

V is TRBV6-2 or TRBV6-3 and J is TRBJ2-4; maybe TRBD2 (6 bases). Germline V lookup: CDR1 MNHEY, CDR2 SVGEGT. The CDR3 runs to 16 residues. Trimming took off 7 bases at V and 0 bases at J, with 16 bases between the two ends. DNA of the CDR3: TGTGCCAGCAACCAAAGGCGGGGTATAGCCAAAAACATTCAGTACTTC. This codes for CASNQRRGIAKNIQYF.

This clonotype has only a few counts. The chain links TRBV12-3 or TRBV12-4 to TRBJ2-7, with D uncertain. This CDR3 contains 13 residues. Deletions cut 5 bases from V and 5 bases from J, with 13 bases between. The CDR3 sequence: CASSLPVRHEQYF. For the CDR3, the DNA is TGTGCCAGCAGTCTGCCGGTGCGACACGAGCAGTACTTC.

The chain uses TRBV18 and TRBJ2-1; 10 bases fit TRBD2. Trimming at V came to 6 bases and at J to 8 bases, leaving 7 bases not matched to a gene. Germline V gene data show CDR1 as KGHSH and CDR2 as LQKENI. This CDR3 has 14 amino acids. The CDR3 spells CASSHSGRADEQFF. The CDR3 region has the DNA TGTGCCAGCTCCCACAGCGGGAGGGCCGATGAGCAGTTCTTC.

A few counts support this clonotype. The chain links TRBV5-4 to TRBJ2-5; D uncertain. This CDR3 has 15 amino acids. Germline CDR1 is SGHNT and CDR2 is YYREEE (reference sequence). Trimming pared 0 bases from V and 5 bases from J, leaving 14 bases between. CDR3 in DNA: TGTGCCAGCAGCTTGGGCAACTCTGTACTCGAGACCCAGTACTTC. Translated, it gives CASSLGNSVLETQYF.

This clonotype was recorded at least ten times. The chain carries TRBV5-6 and TRBJ2-1, with a possible D match to TRBD2 (6 bases). This CDR3 has 16 amino acids. Germline V gene lookup returns CDR1 SGHDT and CDR2 YYEEEE. With 4 bases removed from V and 2 bases from J, the gap between germline ends came to 16 bases. The CDR3 loop is CASSHKREIPYNEQFF. CDR3 coding DNA: TGTGCCAGCAGCCACAAACGGGAGATCCCCTACAATGAGCAGTTCTTC.